The following is a TCR beta chain sequence with its context. TCRdb reprocessed the 5' RACE reads with MiXCR, giving one entry per CDR3 protein. The table lists tens of thousands of distinct CDR3 sequences, 12% of them singletons, with about 2.5% in the top ten. This specimen comes from a study of early T cells in non-severe SARS-CoV-2 infection. Germline assignment: CDR1 LNHDA and CDR2 SQIVND (reference sequence). V gave up 5 bases and J gave up 4 bases; unmatched junction bases: 5. CDR3 length equals 16 residues. J is TRBJ2-1 and V is TRBV19; 13 nucleotides agree with TRBD2. Source: whole blood, taken at baseline. This sequence originates from an adult who was a healthcare worker with PCR-confirmed SARS-CoV-2 infection or an uninfected control (not recorded which). The CDR3 loop is CASSWTSGSTYNEQFF. The CDR3 DNA reads as TGTGCCAGTAGTTGGACTAGCGGGAGTACATACAATGAGCAGTTCTTC.